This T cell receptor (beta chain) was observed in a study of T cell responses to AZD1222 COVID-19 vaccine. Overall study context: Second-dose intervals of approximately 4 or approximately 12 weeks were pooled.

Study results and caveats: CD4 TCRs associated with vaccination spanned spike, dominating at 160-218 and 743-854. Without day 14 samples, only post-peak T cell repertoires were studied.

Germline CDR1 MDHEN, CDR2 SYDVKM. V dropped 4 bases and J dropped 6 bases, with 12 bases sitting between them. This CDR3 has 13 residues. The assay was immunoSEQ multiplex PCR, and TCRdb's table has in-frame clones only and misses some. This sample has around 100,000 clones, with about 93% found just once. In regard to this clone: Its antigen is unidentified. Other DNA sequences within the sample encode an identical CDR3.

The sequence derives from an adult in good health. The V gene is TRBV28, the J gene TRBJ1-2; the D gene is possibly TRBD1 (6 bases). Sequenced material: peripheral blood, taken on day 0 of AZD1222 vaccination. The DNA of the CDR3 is TGTGCCAGCAGTTCGGGACAAGGGAATGGCTACACCTTC. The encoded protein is CASSSGQGNGYTF.